The clone carrying this T cell receptor (beta chain) was detected many times. What it recognizes is unknown. Sorted naive CD8 T cells, roughly 20,000 to 1,100,000, were sequenced from 10%, 30% or 50% RNA. These data are taken from a study of molecular identifiers for immune sequencing clone quantification. In the study overall: Naive CD8 cell RNA, from approximately 20,000 or 100,000 cells, was split five ways in replicates, with four sequenced. General study results and limits: Clones that had above 20 RNA copies took up over 97% of effector molecules but under 1% in naive cells.

CDR1 is SGHTA, CDR2 FQGNSA, per germline. This CDR3 region has 15 residues. Unmatched junction bases numbered 9, after V lost 4 bases and J lost 3 bases. TCRdb re-derived calls from the PCR reads in MiXCR, one entry per CDR3 protein. The data hold under 650,000 distinct CDR3 sequences, with around 20% observed a single time. Sequencing was done on a sample of naive CD8+ T cells from blood, with Jurkat cell RNA spiked in. Subset in this sample: FACS-sorted CD8+CD4-CCR7+CD45RA+ naive T cells. This TCR was recovered from a human donor in good health. Some libraries in this study had Jurkat cell RNA spiked in. This chain joins TRBV7-2 and TRBJ2-7, with 7 bases that match TRBD2. The CDR3 sequence is CASSYHSGTNYEQYF. CDR3 bases: TGTGCCAGCAGCTACCACTCGGGGACTAACTACGAGCAGTACTTC.